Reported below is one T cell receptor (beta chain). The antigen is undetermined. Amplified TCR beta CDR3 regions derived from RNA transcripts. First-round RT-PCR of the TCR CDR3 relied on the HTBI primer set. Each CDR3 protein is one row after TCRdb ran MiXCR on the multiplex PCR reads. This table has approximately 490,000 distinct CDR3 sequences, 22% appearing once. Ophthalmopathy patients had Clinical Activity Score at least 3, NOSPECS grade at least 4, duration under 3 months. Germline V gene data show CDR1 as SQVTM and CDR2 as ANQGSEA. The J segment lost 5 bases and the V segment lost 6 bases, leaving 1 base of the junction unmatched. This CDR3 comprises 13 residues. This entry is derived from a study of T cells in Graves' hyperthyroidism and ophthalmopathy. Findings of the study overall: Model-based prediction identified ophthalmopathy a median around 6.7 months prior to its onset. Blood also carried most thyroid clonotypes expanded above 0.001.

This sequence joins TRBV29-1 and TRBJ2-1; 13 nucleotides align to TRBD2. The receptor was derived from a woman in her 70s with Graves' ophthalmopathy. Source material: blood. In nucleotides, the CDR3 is TGCAGCGTCGGACTAGCGGGAGACAATGAGCAGTTCTTC. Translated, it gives CSVGLAGDNEQFF.